This T cell receptor (beta chain) was identified in a study of OX40 agonist ivuxolimab in advanced cancers. Concerning the study at large: Ivuxolimab was an agonistic, fully human IgG2 monoclonal antibody directed against OX40 (CD134), a costimulatory receptor. Of the roughly 50 dose-escalation patients, hepatocellular carcinoma was present in approximately 20, melanoma in approximately 15, renal cell carcinoma in 9 and head and neck cancer in 9. Prior anti-PD-1, anti-PD-L1 or anti-CTLA-4 therapy was permitted, and approximately 40% of dose-escalation patients had received checkpoint inhibitors. Partial responses occurred in three dose-escalation patients, of whom one had hepatocellular carcinoma and two had cutaneous melanoma. Intravenous ivuxolimab was administered to patients every 2 weeks at six dose levels: 0.01, 0.1, 0.3, 1.5, 3 and 10 mg/kg. The paper reports the monotherapy dose-escalation portion (N of about 52 patients) of the phase I ivuxolimab trial. In the dose-escalation cohort, around four fifths of patients were male, and the mean age was approximately 60 years with a range of about 20 to 90. Peripheral TCRbeta sequencing was intended to test whether TCR sequence diversity was altered and clonal T-cell expansion was caused by ivuxolimab.

Overall study outcomes, separate from this receptor: In partial responders in the 0.1-3.0 mg/kg groups, normalized peripheral clonal expansion was found to be among the lowest, especially among CD8+ T cells. At doses of 0.1 to 3.0 mg/kg, clonal expansion of both CD4+ and CD8+ blood T cells was observed from baseline to week 6. Which antigens the clonally expanded peripheral T cells were specific for was not determined. After ivuxolimab, CD8+ T cells had more expanded clones than CD4+ T cells on average. Low levels of normalized T-cell clonal expansion were also seen in some patients who did not respond.

The trial excluded patients who had a history of autoimmune disease or who were on systemic immunosuppression. Peripheral blood for TCR sequencing was collected from all dose cohorts at baseline, on cycle 4 day 1, and on cycle 7 day 1. The samples were taken from a phase I, first-in-human, multicenter, open-label dose-escalation trial of ivuxolimab. Adults with locally advanced or metastatic melanoma, renal cell carcinoma, hepatocellular carcinoma or head and neck squamous cell carcinoma were enrolled in the trial. Before TCR sequencing, CD4+ T cells and CD8+ T cells from peripheral blood were sorted into separate populations. Genomic DNA was isolated from the sorted cells so that the TCRbeta CDR3 region could be sequenced. TCRbeta CDR3 regions were sequenced using the immunoSEQ Assay. This is the immuneACCESS table as TCRdb keeps it, with only in-frame sequences that have V and J called. A part of the clones is gone; compared with another copy, unresolved V genes explain less than half, and the rest is unexplained. For this sample the table gives tens of thousands of clones, of which roughly 90% were detected only once. The top ten clonotypes cover roughly 4.5% of the sample.

Trimming removed 7 bases from V and 3 bases from J, leaving 13 bases between the germline ends. The CDR3 sequence holds 14 residues, the cysteine and phenylalanine included. The only DNA kept is the CDR3, 42 bases in frame from the first base. CDR1 and CDR2 (MNHNS, SASEGT) derive from the germline V gene. As for this clone: The antigen it recognizes is unknown. Base qualities are missing; no much larger clone stands one base away.

This receptor was identified in an adult with an advanced solid tumor such as melanoma, head and neck, liver or kidney cancer. Sequenced material: CD4+ or CD8+ T cells sorted from blood, taken in a trial of the OX40 agonist ivuxolimab. This chain is built from TRBV6-1 and TRBJ1-5; the D gene is possibly TRBD1, with 6 bases matching. The base sequence is TGTGCCAGCACCTTGGGACAATCCAATCAGCCCCAGCATTTT. This gives the protein CASTLGQSNQPQHF.